This T cell receptor beta chain is from a study of blood T cell repertoires in COVID-19. Whole-study context: From T cells, B-cell-depleted T cells, or PBMCs came the material, which was cDNA or gDNA.

Germline CDR1 is SNHLY and CDR2 is FYNNEI. After removal of 4 bases from V and 4 bases from J, the junction contained 14 bases not matched to a gene. The CDR3 consists of 18 residues. The assay was immunoSEQ multiplex PCR, and TCRdb's table has in-frame clones only and misses some. Of 350,000 to 400,000 clones listed, about 89% are singletons. This receptor was identified in a woman aged 40 to 49 who had been exposed to COVID-19. The V call is TRBV2, the J call TRBJ2-1, with 9 positions matching TRBD2. Source material: PBMCs or T cells enriched from blood (not recorded which). The CDR3 DNA reads TGTGCCAGCAGTGGGATTGGGACTAGCCGAGTCTCTTACAATGAGCAGTTCTTC. It yields the protein CASSGIGTSRVSYNEQFF. Drawing the rest from reference TRBV2 and TRBJ2-1, the complete variable domain is EPEVTQTPSHQVTQMGQEVILRCVPISNHLYFYWYRQILGQKVEFLVSFYNNEISEKSEIFDDQFSVERPDGSNFTLKIRSTKLEDSAMYFCASSGIGTSRVSYNEQFFGPGTRLTVL.